This TCR beta chain appears in the sequencing data of a study of cytomegalovirus exposure and HLA in healthy donors (dated by TCRdb to the late 2010s). Context from the whole study: According to an earlier analysis of a few hundred of the donors, about 179 million T cells yielded 90 million to 130 million unique TCR beta sequences and about 280 Gb of sequence data. An early release covering roughly 600 HLA-typed donors comprised around 300 gigabases of sequencing data and roughly 86 million unique TCR sequences. Of the approximately 400 genotyped donors, approximately 82% fell in the genetic ancestry cluster associated with self-reported Caucasian donors. The aim of the study was to test whether cataloging public T cell receptors could identify signatures of past pathogen exposure. The T cell repertoires of around 730 subjects were profiled by immunosequencing and related to cytomegalovirus serostatus. Along with the approximately 700-subject first cohort, a separate validation cohort of more than 90 different subjects was used. To predict cytomegalovirus infection status, the study combined high-throughput TCR immunosequencing, statistical association of individual TCRs with disease status, and machine learning. To study patterns of TCR occurrence, a later analysis re-analyzed previously published TCR beta repertoires from 650 to 750 donors and added high-resolution HLA genotyping. Rather than drawing on any new phenotypic data, the later analysis identified candidate immune exposures from TCR beta sequences and the way those sequences occurred across donors. An earlier analysis of approximately 580 of the donors used high-throughput TCR beta sequencing to judge whether each TCR beta V gene segment behaved as functional or pseudogenic. Donor age, sex, ethnicity and CMV serostatus were compiled together with the repertoire data. A later genetic analysis used genome-wide SNP genotypes for about 60% of the 666 donors, treating that subset as a discovery cohort. Every repertoire in the discovery cohort had been generated on one and the same sequencing platform. Both class I and class II loci were covered by HLA typing, at four-digit resolution. Typing coverage differed by locus: A, B, C, DRB1 and DQB1 were typed in roughly 620-630 donors, DQA1 in about 510, DPA1 in 606, and DPB1 in approximately 450. About five DR-DQ haplotypes were treated as single units for association and clustering because of strong linkage in the cohort. Across around 400 genotyped donors of the cohort, an average of about 240,000 unique TCR beta nucleotide sequences per donor were sequenced, and roughly 17% of those sequences were non-productive.

As regards this clone: Its antigen has not been determined. Base qualities were left out, and no much larger clone turns up one base away.

The cohort was made up of hundreds of healthy bone marrow donors. At the time of sampling, all cohort members were nominally healthy, though unrecorded immune exposures were likely present. The donor tested CMV seronegative, placing the donor among the 300 to 450 seronegative members of the cohort. A peripheral blood sample was collected from each donor, and TCR beta sequencing was performed on peripheral blood mononuclear cells. The Qiagen DNeasy Blood Extraction Kit was used to extract genomic DNA from the blood cell samples. Here is what the overall study found, with its caveats: A further reported finding was that TCR beta sequences accurately predicted the HLA-A and HLA-B alleles for most subjects in the first cohort. A cluster of highly shared sequence variants was judged likely to be a technical artifact of the sequencing pipeline. In a later genetic analysis, a missense DCLRE1C variant was associated with V-gene and J-gene trimming of TCR beta chains, and the association was replicated in an independent cohort. According to a later genetic analysis, donors in an Asian-associated ancestry cluster had fewer N-insertions in productive TCRs than the approximately 690-donor mean. Presence/absence analyses assumed roughly uniform sequencing depth across donors, an assumption that may not hold. Compared with equally common non-associated chains, HLA-associated TCR beta chains in a later analysis were more clonally expanded and had lower generation probabilities. A later analysis associated about 18,000 TCR beta sequences with specific HLA alleles at a false discovery rate of 0.05. Linkage disequilibrium might explain the correlated functional status among segregating V segments, but an unknown experimental factor could not be excluded. The cohort was sequenced for TCR beta chains only, and without alpha or paired-chain data the features that could be detected were limited. Most CMV-associated TCR beta chains appeared to be HLA-restricted in a later analysis, and the HLA associations seemed to be driven largely by CMV exposure. Broadly in line with IMGT annotations, most TCR beta V segments showed up in productive rearrangements about 90% or about 30% of the time in an earlier analysis of some 590 of the donors. Strong co-occurrence of HLA alleles, especially DR and DQ, made assigning TCR associations to individual alleles difficult. Because counts were too low, about 18 rarely observed V segments, including chromosome 9 orphons, were excluded from the earlier analysis of several hundred of the donors. Most TCR sequences were seen in very few donors, while some public TCRs were found in many individuals. According to a later analysis, TCR association rates differed among HLA loci, with DRB1 alleles showing the most associated TCRs and HLA-C alleles showing the fewest. Because HLA typing was unavailable for some donors at each locus, only the typed subset was used in association tests. In vitro tests confirmed that a few of the cytomegalovirus-associated TCR beta chains recognize cytomegalovirus antigens. The study listed 150 to 200 TCR beta chains as associated with cytomegalovirus. It was suggested by the authors that the approach could potentially be generalized to other disease states and immunological phenotypes. Immune exposure information for the cohort was limited to CMV serostatus. In both the original and validation cohorts, the classifier was reported to diagnose cytomegalovirus status with high specificity and sensitivity. Several of the top co-occurrence clusters appeared to be linked to parvovirus B19, influenza, CMV and Epstein-Barr virus, according to a later analysis.

The library was prepared using the immunoSEQ multiplex PCR assay. A mixture of 60 forward primers for TCR Vbeta segments and 13 reverse primers for TCR Jbeta segments was used in the multiplex PCR. The CDR3 region of rearranged TCR beta genes was amplified from genomic DNA with a multiplex PCR assay. Amplified TCR beta libraries were sequenced as 87-base-pair reads on the Illumina HiSeq System. Processing in the source paper ran as follows. A later analysis tallied around 82 million unique TCR beta chains across the 700 or so repertoires, and 10 million to 11 million of those chains were shared by two or more donors. Raw reads were error-corrected and collapsed into unique sequences by a nearest-neighbor algorithm in which closely related sequences were merged to remove PCR and sequencing errors. To assign V, D and J gene segments, CDR3 sequences were aligned to IMGT reference sequences. For a sequence to be retained, a match of at least six nucleotides to both a V gene segment and a J gene segment was required. A rearrangement counted as productive if the CDR3 had no stop codons and remained in frame with V and J, and every other rearrangement counted as non-productive. Following IMGT convention, CDR3 was defined as the stretch from the second conserved V-encoded cysteine up to the conserved J-encoded phenylalanine. In an earlier analysis of some 550 of the donors, sequences lacking an unambiguous match to a single V gene segment were excluded. An earlier analysis of some 610 of the donors called V segments functional above 56.7% productive rearrangements and segregating when the between-donor standard deviation exceeded 5%. A statistical classification framework was built for diagnosing cytomegalovirus status from the catalog of TCR beta chain sequences. V and J gene assignment, in a later analysis, came from comparing TCR nucleotide sequences with IMGT/GENE-DB human TR gene sequences. In a later analysis, CDR3 sequences and most-parsimonious VDJ recombination scenarios were assigned using the TCRdist pipeline. In a later analysis, each TCR beta chain was defined by its CDR3 amino acid sequence together with its V-gene family, and reads lacking a unique V-gene family were excluded. In a later analysis, nearly 600 highly shared, low-generation-probability nucleotide sequences were removed to address suspected cross-contamination and a sequencing artifact. A later analysis calculated a clonal expansion index for each public chain from normalized within-repertoire ranks of inferred template counts. In a later analysis, generation probabilities were computed with a VDJ recombination model fitted to out-of-frame rearrangements, and the resulting probabilities were checked against IGoR. In a later analysis, TCR-TCR, TCR-HLA and TCR-CMV co-occurrence was scored with hypergeometric tests, and a repertoire-size bias correction was applied to TCR pairs. To estimate false discovery rates, a later analysis permuted the HLA or CMV assignments 20 times. In a later analysis, co-occurring TCRs were grouped with DBSCAN, and TCRdist sequence similarity was added when clustering was performed within HLA-allele-positive subsets. Co-occurrence clustering excluded repertoires with fewer than 30,000 or more than 120,000 public chains, plus five with anomalous nucleotide sharing. Not all clones reach the TCRdb copy of this immuneACCESS table, which keeps in-frame sequences only. Checked studies attribute under half of the gap to unresolved V genes and leave the rest unexplained. Clonal size and the V and J genes are those of that table, whereas D and trimming came from the DNA. The table for this sample lists around 200,000 clones; approximately 84% of them were counted only once. The biggest ten clones account for less than 4.5% of the sample.

The sample taken for sequencing was PBMCs. This sequence originates from a man aged 50 or older in good health and CMV-seronegative.

The CDR3: CASSYEGLSTDTQYF. The DNA sequence is as follows: TGTGCCAGCAGTTACGAGGGCCTCAGCACAGATACGCAGTATTTT. This chain joins TRBV6-5 to TRBJ2-3, and TRBD2 may be the D gene, going by 5 matching bases. The CDR3, cysteine through phenylalanine, is 15 amino acids long. Solely the CDR3 DNA is kept, with 45 bases framed from the first base. V sheds 2 bases and J sheds 0 bases, leaving 9 bases between their ends. Taken from the germline V gene, the CDR1 and CDR2 loops are MNHEY and SVGAGI.